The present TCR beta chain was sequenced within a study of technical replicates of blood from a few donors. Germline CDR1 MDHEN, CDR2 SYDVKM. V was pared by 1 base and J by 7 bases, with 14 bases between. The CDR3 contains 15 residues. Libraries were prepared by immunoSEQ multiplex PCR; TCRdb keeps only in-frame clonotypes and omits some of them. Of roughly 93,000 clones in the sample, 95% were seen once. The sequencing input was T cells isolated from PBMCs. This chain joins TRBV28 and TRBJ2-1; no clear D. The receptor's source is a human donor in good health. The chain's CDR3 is CASSLYSPGKNEQFF. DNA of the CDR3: TGTGCCAGCAGTTTATACAGTCCTGGAAAGAATGAGCAGTTCTTC.